These 21 T cell receptor beta chains originate from one sample sequenced in a study of regulatory T cells in long-lasting Graves disease. Library construction for TCR beta used iRepertoire HTBI primers and Arm-PCR of CDR3 regions. TCRdb reanalysed the multiplex PCR reads using MiXCR and keeps one entry per CDR3 protein. The sample has a few hundred thousand distinct CDR3 sequences; about a sixth are singletons. Time point of the sample: newly diagnosed GD, antithyroid drugs for less than 3 months. From PBMCs, RNA was extracted and then used to make the TCR library. The same data also contributed to another study, on T cells in Graves' hyperthyroidism and ophthalmopathy.

The input for sequencing was peripheral blood mononuclear cells (PBMCs), taken at new diagnosis, from a patient treated with antithyroid drugs. The receptors come from a woman between 18 and 30 years old with Graves disease.

In its sample, this clonotype was seen a few times. V usage is TRBV7-6 and J usage is TRBJ2-7, with D possibly TRBD1 on 6 matching bases. The V gene's germline CDR1 is SGHVS and CDR2 FNYEAQ. This CDR3 has 15 residues. The V end lost 1 base, the J end lost 3 bases, and 13 bases lay between the germline ends. CDR3 loop: CASSLDLGRGYEQYF. CDR3 DNA: TGTGCCAGCAGCTTAGATCTGGGCAGGGGCTACGAGCAGTACTTC.

The chain employs TRBV24-1 and TRBJ2-5; 14 bases map to TRBD2. Germline CDR1 KGHDR, CDR2 SFDVKD. CDR3 length equals 18 residues. V lost 3 bases to trimming and J lost 2 bases; unmatched junction nucleotides: 7. CDR3 protein: CATSDEGLAGVGQETQYF. For the CDR3, the DNA is TGTGCCACCAGTGATGAGGGACTAGCGGGAGTAGGACAAGAGACCCAGTACTTC.

This clonotype was seen repeatedly, ten times or more. The chain's CDR3 is CASSSLHEQYF. The CDR3 DNA follows: TGTGCCAGCAGTTCCCTGCACGAGCAGTACTTC. This sequence joins TRBV28 and TRBJ2-7; no clear D. Germline V lookup: CDR1 MDHEN, CDR2 SYDVKM. This CDR3 region has 11 residues. The germline V and J ends were trimmed by 4 bases and 5 bases, with 6 bases remaining between them. Filled out from reference TRBV28 and TRBJ2-7, the complete variable domain reads DVKVTQSSRYLVKRTGEKVFLECVQDMDHENMFWYRQDPGLGLRLIYFSYDVKMKEKGDIPEGYSVSREKKERFSLILESASTNQTSMYLCASSSLHEQYFGPGTRLTVT.

This clonotype was seen at least ten times. The genes are TRBV6-2 or TRBV6-3 and TRBJ1-1, with D perhaps TRBD1 (5 bases). This CDR3 has 17 amino acids. The germline V and J ends were trimmed by 2 bases and 1 base, with 17 bases remaining between them. CDR1 and CDR2 (germline): MNHEY, SVGEGT. DNA of the CDR3: TGTGCCAGCAGTTACCGCCATGGGACTGAGGAGAACACTGAAGCTTTCTTT. This sequence encodes CASSYRHGTEENTEAFF.

This clonotype was seen repeatedly, ten times or more. The V gene is TRBV7-6, the J gene TRBJ2-3, with no clear D. Trimming shortened V by 0 bases and J by 0 bases, and 13 bases separated the two germline ends. The CDR3 has 17 residues. Germline V gives CDR1 SGHVS, CDR2 FNYEAQ. CDR3 residues: CASSLAVRKTSTDTQYF. Here the CDR3 DNA reads TGTGCCAGCAGCTTAGCGGTCAGGAAAACTAGCACAGATACGCAGTATTTT.

The chain joins TRBV25-1 to TRBJ2-7; D is uncertain. The CDR3 sequence is 14 residues long. V was clipped by 4 bases and J by 6 bases, with 16 bases between them. In germline, CDR1 is MGHDK, CDR2 SYGVNS. CDR3 sequence (DNA): TGTGCCAGCAGTGTAGCCGGGCACCAACTCGAGCAGTACTTC. Amino acid sequence: CASSVAGHQLEQYF.

This clonotype was counted many times. The rearrangement uses TRBV20-1 and TRBJ2-7, with TRBD2 as a possible D gene (6 bases). Per germline, CDR1 DFQATT and CDR2 SNEGSKA (reference sequence). The CDR3 is 13 residues long. V lost 5 bases and J 1 base, leaving 12 bases between the germline ends. CDR3 DNA: TGCAGTGCTCCCTCCGGGACTTCCTACGAGCAGTACTTC. Translated: CSAPSGTSYEQYF.

V is TRBV15 and J is TRBJ2-1; the D is unclear. V was shortened by 0 bases and J by 7 bases, with 10 bases between the two germline ends. The CDR3 covers 14 residues. Germline loops: CDR1 LNHNV, CDR2 YYDKDF (reference sequence). The CDR3 DNA sequence: TGTGCCACCAGCAGAGATATCCCAGTGAATGAGCAGTTCTTC. Its translation: CATSRDIPVNEQFF.

This clonotype occurred many times. The chain is built from TRBV2 and TRBJ1-1; D is unresolved. From germline, CDR1 is SNHLY and CDR2 FYNNEI. The CDR3 runs to 13 residues. V lost 7 bases and J 0 bases, leaving 9 bases between the germline ends. The CDR3: CASNVQLNTEAFF. DNA for the CDR3: TGTGCCAGCAACGTACAGCTGAACACTGAAGCTTTCTTT.

This clonotype was seen many times. The chain joins TRBV20-1 to TRBJ2-3; D not certain. V was shortened by 4 bases and J by 1 base, with 6 bases between the two germline ends. Germline V lookup: CDR1 DFQATT, CDR2 SNEGSKA (reference sequence). CDR3 size: 12 residues. The DNA of the CDR3 is TGCAGTGCTACCCGGGGCACAGATACGCAGTATTTT. Translating gives CSATRGTDTQYF.

This clonotype occurred a few times. The chain links TRBV4-1 to TRBJ1-1; TRBD1 might be the D (6 bases). The V end lost 3 bases, the J end lost 1 base, and 12 bases lay between the germline ends. The CDR3 is 15 residues long. The germline V gene has CDR1 MGHRA and CDR2 YSYEKL. The CDR3, as DNA: TGCGCCAGCAGCCACGTAGGGACAACGAACACTGAAGCTTTCTTT. Protein: CASSHVGTTNTEAFF.

This clonotype was seen repeatedly, ten times or more. V usage is TRBV30 and J usage is TRBJ1-1; D gene uncertain. Trimming removed 4 bases from V and 6 bases from J, with 12 bases in between. Germline lookup yields CDR1 GTSNPN and CDR2 SVGIG (reference sequence). This CDR3 comprises 12 residues. CDR3 DNA: TGTGCCTGGAACTTAGGTGGCCCTGAAGCTTTCTTT. Residues: CAWNLGGPEAFF.

This chain connects TRBV9 to TRBJ2-3; no clear D. CDR1 and CDR2 (germline): SGDLS, YYNGEE. V lost 5 bases to trimming and J lost 0 bases, with 7 bases between them. The CDR3 sequence is 13 residues long. The CDR3 sequence: CASRAASTDTQYF. CDR3 sequence (DNA): TGTGCCAGCAGAGCAGCGAGCACAGATACGCAGTATTTT.

This clonotype was detected ten times or more. The gene calls are TRBV18 and TRBJ1-1; the match to TRBD1 covers 10 bases. V lost 0 bases and J lost 4; bases outside the gene matches: 8. The CDR3 has 17 residues. The germline V gene has CDR1 KGHSH and CDR2 LQKENI. The CDR3 reads CASSPPRDRGQVTEAFF. Written as DNA, the CDR3 is TGTGCCAGCTCACCACCAAGGGACAGGGGCCAGGTCACTGAAGCTTTCTTT.

To note about this clonotype: A much larger clone lies a single base off, so this may be a read error. The chain carries TRBV18 and TRBJ1-1, with D tentatively TRBD1 (5 bases). The CDR3 has 15 amino acids. The germline CDR1 and CDR2 sequences are KGHSH and LQKENI. V lost 2 bases, J lost 3 bases, and 13 bases lay in between. The DNA of the CDR3 is TGTGCCAGCTCACCAATAATCGGGGGGTACACTGAAGCTTTCTTT. This translates into CASSPIIGGYTEAFF.

V gene TRBV6-2 or TRBV6-3 combines with J gene TRBJ2-7; D not certain. The V gene lost 5 bases and the J gene lost 2 bases, with 10 bases spanning the gap. Looked up from germline, CDR1 is MNHEY and CDR2 is SVGEGT. CDR3 length equals 13 residues. The CDR3 DNA reads as TGTGCCAGCAGTCGCATTCCACCCTACGAGCAGTACTTC. Its translation is CASSRIPPYEQYF.

The chain links TRBV6-2 or TRBV6-3 to TRBJ1-2, with 8 bases matching TRBD1. V shed 5 bases, J shed 4 bases, and the junction held 9 bases outside the gene matches. Germline CDR1 MNHEY, CDR2 SVGEGT. CDR3 length: 15 residues. In DNA form, the CDR3 reads TGTGCCAGCAGTACCGGGACAGGTGGCGTCTATGGCTACACCTTC. Protein product: CASSTGTGGVYGYTF.

This clonotype was seen ten or more times. V and J are TRBV28 and TRBJ1-1; no clear D. Trimming stripped 4 bases from V and 8 bases from J, with 11 bases between. The germline gives CDR1 MDHEN, CDR2 SYDVKM. This CDR3 comprises 12 residues. The chain's CDR3 is CASSSLYVEAFF. DNA of the CDR3: TGTGCCAGCAGTTCCCTTTATGTCGAAGCTTTCTTT.

The chain combines TRBV20-1 with TRBJ2-1; no definite D call. The DNA end lines up better with TRBJ2-5; the J call may be wrong. The CDR3 runs to 14 residues. CDR1 is DFQATT, CDR2 SNEGSKA, per germline (reference sequence). DNA for the CDR3: TGCAGTGCTTCCCAACTGGATCGCCCGGAGACCCAGTACTTC. It translates to CSASQLDRPETQYF.

The chain's CDR3 is CSARSGGDGYTF. The CDR3 region has the DNA TGCAGTGCTAGATCCGGAGGAGATGGCTACACCTTC. The chain joins TRBV20-1 to TRBJ1-2; D gene unclear. The CDR3 has 12 amino acids. The germline V and J ends were trimmed by 2 bases and 6 bases, with 10 bases remaining between them. Germline loops: CDR1 DFQATT, CDR2 SNEGSKA (reference sequence).

In its sample, this clonotype was seen a few times. The V call is TRBV29-1, the J call TRBJ2-3; D ambiguous. From germline, CDR1 is SQVTM and CDR2 ANQGSEA. V was cut by 0 bases and J by 2 bases, with 15 bases left in between. The CDR3 loop spans 16 amino acids. CDR3 sequence: CSVEDRLGSPTDTQYF. The CDR3 nucleotides are TGCAGCGTTGAAGATCGTCTGGGAAGTCCCACAGATACGCAGTATTTT.